The present T cell receptor beta chain was sequenced within a study of shared clonotypes between healthy human individuals. Study results and caveats: Against clonotypes common to all four donors, non-shared ones had lower generation probabilities. The sampled material consisted only of blood, and tissue repertoires are likely to differ. It was observed that approximately 5% of naive CD4 clonotypes were shared across several donors.

TCRdb keeps only in-frame clones here, not all; method: immunoSEQ multiplex PCR. The sample consists of 2 million to 2.5 million clones, 95% of them appearing once. Germline CDR1 reads MGHDK; CDR2 reads SYGVNS. The V and J ends lost 1 base and 1 base respectively, with 12 bases between them. This CDR3 region has 16 residues. In the case of this clone: Its antigen is currently unknown.

Negatively enriched CD4+ T cells were divided by CD45RA into naive and memory. The TCR originated in a man younger than 30 in good health. Sequencing used naive CD4+ T cells sorted from blood. Subset reported: CD45RA+ positively selected. The chain couples TRBV25-1 to TRBJ2-3; D unclear. CDR3 sequence: CASSEWVELGTDTQYF. In DNA, the CDR3 is TGTGCCAGCAGTGAATGGGTAGAATTGGGCACAGATACGCAGTATTTT.